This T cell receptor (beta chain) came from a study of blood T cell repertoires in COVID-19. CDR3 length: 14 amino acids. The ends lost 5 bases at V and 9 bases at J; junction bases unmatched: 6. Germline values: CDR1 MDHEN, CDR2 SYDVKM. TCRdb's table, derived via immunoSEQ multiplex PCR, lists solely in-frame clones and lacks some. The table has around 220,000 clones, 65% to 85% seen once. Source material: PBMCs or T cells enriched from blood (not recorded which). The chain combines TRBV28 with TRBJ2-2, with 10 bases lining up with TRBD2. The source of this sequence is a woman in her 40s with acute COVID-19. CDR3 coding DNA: TGTGCCAGCAGTCGCAGCGGGGGGGGCAGGGAGCTGTTTTTT. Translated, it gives CASSRSGGGRELFF.